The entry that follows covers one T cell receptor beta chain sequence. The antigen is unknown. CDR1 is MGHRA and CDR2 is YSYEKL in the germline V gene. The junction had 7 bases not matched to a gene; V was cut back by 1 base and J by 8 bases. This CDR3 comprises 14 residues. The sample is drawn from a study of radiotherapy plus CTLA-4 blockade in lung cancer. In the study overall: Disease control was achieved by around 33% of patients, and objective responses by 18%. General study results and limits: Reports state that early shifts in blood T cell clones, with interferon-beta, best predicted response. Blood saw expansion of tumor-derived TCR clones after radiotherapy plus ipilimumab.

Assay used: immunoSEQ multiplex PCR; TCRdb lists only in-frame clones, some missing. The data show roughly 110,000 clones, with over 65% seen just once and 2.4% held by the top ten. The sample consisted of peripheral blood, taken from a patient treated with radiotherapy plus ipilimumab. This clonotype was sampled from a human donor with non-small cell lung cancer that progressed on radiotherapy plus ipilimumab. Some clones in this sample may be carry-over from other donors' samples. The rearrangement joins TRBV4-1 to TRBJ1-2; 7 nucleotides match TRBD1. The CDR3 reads CASSQALDRDGYTF. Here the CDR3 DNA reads TGCGCCAGCAGCCAAGCCCTCGACAGGGACGGCTACACCTTC.